The 3 T cell receptor beta chains listed next were all sequenced from one sample in a study of Graves' ophthalmopathy and Graves' hyperthyroidism. From RNA, the CDR3 regions of TCR beta chains were amplified and sequenced. RT-PCR with HTBI primers came first, then second-round multiplex PCR. TCRdb recomputed calls from the multiplex PCR reads with MiXCR, one row per CDR3 protein. The sample carries over a million distinct CDR3 sequences, 36% recorded once. The sequenced sample consisted of peripheral blood or thyroid tissue (not recorded which). The receptor source for this set is an adult man with Graves' hyperthyroidism.

This clonotype was seen more than once but under ten times. This chain joins TRBV20-1 and TRBJ2-2; D possibly corresponds to TRBD2 (6 bases). Germline V gene data show CDR1 as DFQATT and CDR2 as SNEGSKA (reference sequence). This CDR3 comprises 16 residues. V lost 0 bases to trimming and J lost 2 bases, with 13 bases between them. The CDR3, as DNA: TGCAGTGCTAGAGATTTTTGGCGGGGTAACACCGGGGAGCTGTTTTTT. This encodes CSARDFWRGNTGELFF.

This clonotype has a count of ten or more. CDR3 DNA sequence: TGTGCCACCAGTGGGGGGGACCACGAGCAGTACTTC. This codes for CATSGGDHEQYF. J is TRBJ2-7 and V is TRBV24-1; TRBD2 might be the D (6 bases). Per the germline V gene, CDR1 is KGHDR and CDR2 is SFDVKD. V dropped 5 bases and J dropped 5 bases, with 9 bases sitting between them. This CDR3 comprises 12 residues.

This rearrangement joins TRBV11-2 to TRBJ2-7; D perhaps matches TRBD2 (6 bases). The CDR3 runs 15 residues. V was cut by 4 bases and J by 0 bases, with 13 bases left in between. CDR1 is SGHAT, CDR2 FQNNGV, per germline. For the CDR3, the DNA is TGTGCCAGCAGCTGGTCCCTGGGACTCTCCTACGAGCAGTACTTC. Protein sequence: CASSWSLGLSYEQYF.